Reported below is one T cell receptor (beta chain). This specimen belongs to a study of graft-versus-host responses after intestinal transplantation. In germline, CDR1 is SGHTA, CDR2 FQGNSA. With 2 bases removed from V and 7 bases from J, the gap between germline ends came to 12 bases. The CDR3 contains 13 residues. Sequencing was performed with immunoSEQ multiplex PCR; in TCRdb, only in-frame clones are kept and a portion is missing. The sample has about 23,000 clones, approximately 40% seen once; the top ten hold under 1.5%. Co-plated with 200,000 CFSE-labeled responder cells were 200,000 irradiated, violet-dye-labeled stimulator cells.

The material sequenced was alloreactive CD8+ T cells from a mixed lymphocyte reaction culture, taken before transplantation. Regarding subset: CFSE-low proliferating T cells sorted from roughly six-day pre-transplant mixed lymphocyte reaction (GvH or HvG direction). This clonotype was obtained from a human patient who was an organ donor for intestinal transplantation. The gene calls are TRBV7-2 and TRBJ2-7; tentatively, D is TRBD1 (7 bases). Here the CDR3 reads CASSLRQGGEQYF. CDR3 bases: TGTGCCAGCAGCTTACGACAGGGAGGAGAGCAGTACTTC.